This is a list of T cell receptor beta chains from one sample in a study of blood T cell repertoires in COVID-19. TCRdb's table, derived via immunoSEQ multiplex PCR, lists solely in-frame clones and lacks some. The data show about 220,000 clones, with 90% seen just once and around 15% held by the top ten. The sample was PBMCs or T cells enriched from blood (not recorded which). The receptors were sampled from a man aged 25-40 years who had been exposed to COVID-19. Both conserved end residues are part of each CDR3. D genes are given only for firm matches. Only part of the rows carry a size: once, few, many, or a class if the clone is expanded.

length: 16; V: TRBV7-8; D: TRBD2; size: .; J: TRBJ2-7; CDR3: CASSLVPGTSNYEQYF; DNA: TGTGCCAGCAGCTTAGTACCAGGGACTAGTAACTACGAGCAGTACTTC
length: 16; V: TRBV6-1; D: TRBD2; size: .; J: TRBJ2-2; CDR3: CASSELAGDITGELFF; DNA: TGTGCCAGCAGTGAGCTAGCGGGGGACATCACCGGGGAGCTGTTTTTT
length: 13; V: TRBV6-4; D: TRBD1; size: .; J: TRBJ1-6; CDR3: CAGFGQGDSPLHF; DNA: TGTGCCGGATTTGGACAGGGTGATTCACCCCTCCACTTT
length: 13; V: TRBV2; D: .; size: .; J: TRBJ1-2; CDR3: CARSPGQKYGYTF; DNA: TGTGCCAGGTCTCCGGGACAAAAATATGGCTACACCTTC
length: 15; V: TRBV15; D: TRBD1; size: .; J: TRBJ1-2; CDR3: CATSRVRDRSYGYTF; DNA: TGTGCCACCAGCAGAGTGCGGGACAGGAGCTATGGCTACACCTTC
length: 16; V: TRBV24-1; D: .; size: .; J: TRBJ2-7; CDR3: CATSDLVSPGSYEQYF; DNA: TGTGCCACCAGTGATTTGGTATCCCCGGGGTCCTACGAGCAGTACTTC
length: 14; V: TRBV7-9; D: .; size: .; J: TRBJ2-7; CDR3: CASSLAGLRGEQYF; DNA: TGTGCCAGCAGCTTAGCGGGCCTAAGGGGCGAGCAGTACTTC
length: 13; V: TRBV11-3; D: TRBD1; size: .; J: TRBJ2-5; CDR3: CASSGTGGKTQYF; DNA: TGTGCCAGCAGCGGGACAGGGGGCAAGACCCAGTACTTC
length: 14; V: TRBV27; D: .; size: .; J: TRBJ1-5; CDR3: CASSFTGLGQPQHF; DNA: TGTGCCAGCAGTTTTACAGGGCTTGGCCAGCCCCAGCATTTT
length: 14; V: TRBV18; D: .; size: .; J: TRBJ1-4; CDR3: CASSPETAHEKLFF; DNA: TGTGCCAGCTCACCGGAGACAGCGCATGAAAAACTGTTTTTT
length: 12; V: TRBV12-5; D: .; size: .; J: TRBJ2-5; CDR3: CASGLDRGTQYF; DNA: TGTGCTAGTGGTTTGGACCGAGGGACCCAGTACTTC
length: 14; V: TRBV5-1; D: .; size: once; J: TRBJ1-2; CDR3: CASSKGGGFYGYTF; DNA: TGCGCCAGCAGCAAGGGGGGAGGGTTCTATGGCTACACCTTC
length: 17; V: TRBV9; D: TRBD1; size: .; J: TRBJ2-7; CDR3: CASSVGPAGQGSYEQYF; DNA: TGTGCCAGCAGCGTAGGCCCCGCCGGACAGGGAAGCTACGAGCAGTACTTC
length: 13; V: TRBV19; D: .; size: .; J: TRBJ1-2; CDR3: CASSTSANYGYTF; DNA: TGTGCCAGTAGTACATCGGCTAACTATGGCTACACCTTC
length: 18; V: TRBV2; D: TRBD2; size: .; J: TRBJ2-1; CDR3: CASSRTGLAGVSYNEQFF; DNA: TGTGCCAGCAGCCGAACTGGACTAGCGGGGGTGTCCTACAATGAGCAGTTCTTC